The rows below give T cell receptor beta chains drawn from one sample of a study of CD8 T cells in Susac syndrome. TCRdb analysed the immunoSEQ multiplex PCR reads with MiXCR anew, one entry per CDR3 protein. The sample shows roughly 250,000 distinct CDR3 sequences, almost 97% of them seen only once. The source material was CD4+ T cells from PBMCs. These receptors all stem from a human donor with Susac syndrome. Each CDR3 is given with its conserved first and last residue. The D gene is left open where the match is weak. Size is omitted from some rows. Given values are once, few, many or a class for expanded clones.

D	V	J	size	DNA	CDR3
TRBD2	TRBV29-1	TRBJ2-7	-	TGCAGCGTTGGACAACCGGGGGGGAACGAGCAGTACTTC	CSVGQPGGNEQYF
-	TRBV27	TRBJ2-5	-	TGTGCCAGCAGTCCTGGCCTCCGCGAGACCCAGTACTTC	CASSPGLRETQYF
TRBD1	TRBV14	TRBJ1-2	-	TGTGCCAGCAGCCACCAACAGGGGAACTATGGCTACACCTTC	CASSHQQGNYGYTF
TRBD1	TRBV13	TRBJ1-1	once	TGTGCCAGCAGCGTTACAGGGGGTTTACAAGCTTTCTTT	CASSVTGGLQAFF
-	TRBV3-1	TRBJ2-1	-	TGTGCCAGCGGAATAAATGAGCAGTTCTTC	CASGINEQFF
-	TRBV30	TRBJ2-1	-	TGTGCCTGGTCCTCGGCGGTGAGCTCCTACAATGAGCAGTTCTTC	CAWSSAVSSYNEQFF
-	TRBV11-2	TRBJ2-7	-	TGTGCCAGCAGCTTAGGGGTCGGGACAGCGGGCGGCGAGCAGTACTTC	CASSLGVGTAGGEQYF
TRBD1	TRBV11-2	TRBJ2-7	-	TGTGCCAGCAGCCTGACAGGGTACTACGAGCAGTACTTC	CASSLTGYYEQYF
-	TRBV19	TRBJ1-1	-	TGTGCCAGTAGTGACGGACAAGAAGCTTTCTTT	CASSDGQEAFF
-	TRBV4-1	TRBJ1-4	-	TGCGCCAGCAGCCAAGACGTTGTCGAAAAACTGTTTTTT	CASSQDVVEKLFF
-	TRBV29-1	TRBJ1-2	-	TGCAGCGTGGGGAGGGCGGGATACGCTAACTATGGCTACACCTTC	CSVGRAGYANYGYTF
TRBD1	TRBV7-9	TRBJ2-3	once	TGTGCCAGCAGGGGACAGGGTGCGGTCACAGATACGCAGTATTTT	CASRGQGAVTDTQYF
-	TRBV29-1	TRBJ1-2	-	TGCAGCGTTGAAGGACTGCGGGATGGCTACACCTTC	CSVEGLRDGYTF
-	TRBV12-3/TRBV12-4	TRBJ2-3	-	TGTGCCAGCGTCGGGTCTCGGGGGCAGTATTTT	CASVGSRGQYF
-	TRBV7-2	TRBJ1-5	-	TGTGCCAGCGGCCGGACAAACAATCAGCCCCAGCATTTT	CASGRTNNQPQHF
-	TRBV7-9	TRBJ1-1	-	TGTGCCAGCAGCTCCCAACAAGGGGGACAAGCTTTCTTT	CASSSQQGGQAFF
-	TRBV29-1	TRBJ1-2	-	TGCAGCGCCTACTCCCAATGGGCGGATGGCTACACCTTC	CSAYSQWADGYTF
TRBD1	TRBV12-3/TRBV12-4	TRBJ2-7	once	TGTGCCAGCAGTAGAGGTCCCGCCGGGACAGAGACCTACGAGCAGTACTTC	CASSRGPAGTETYEQYF
-	TRBV28	TRBJ2-5	-	TGTGCCAGCAGTCCGACCAACGGGCTCGGAGAGACCCAGTACTTC	CASSPTNGLGETQYF
-	TRBV4-1	TRBJ2-1	-	TGCGCCAGCAGCCAAGATGCCAGGAACAATGAGCAGTTCTTC	CASSQDARNNEQFF
-	TRBV3-1	TRBJ1-1	-	TGTGCCAGCAGCCAAGTGACAGGAACTAGTTACACTGAAGCTTTCTTT	CASSQVTGTSYTEAFF
-	TRBV20-1	TRBJ1-5	-	TGCAGTGCTGGGACAACCGGCAATCAGCCCCAGCATTTT	CSAGTTGNQPQHF
-	TRBV30	TRBJ1-4	-	TGTGCTTCCCCCGGACCCGCTGGTGAAAAACTGTTTTTT	CASPGPAGEKLFF
TRBD1	TRBV29-1	TRBJ1-5	-	TGCAGCGTTTCAGGGGGCGATGGCAATCAGCCCCAGCATTTT	CSVSGGDGNQPQHF
-	TRBV18	TRBJ1-3	-	TGTGCCAGCTCACCGGGAGGGGCTGGAAACACCATATATTTT	CASSPGGAGNTIYF
TRBD2	TRBV7-3	TRBJ2-5	-	TGTGCCAGCAGCCTCGGGGGGGGCTTGGAGACCCAGTACTTC	CASSLGGGLETQYF